This entry lists 5 T cell receptor beta chains sequenced from one sample in a study of blood T cell repertoires in COVID-19. TCRdb's copy holds only in-frame clones and misses some; the assay was immunoSEQ multiplex PCR. The sample has about 190,000 clones, about four fifths seen once. The sequenced sample consisted of PBMCs or T cells enriched from blood (not recorded which). All receptors derive from a woman aged 25 to 45 who had recovered from COVID-19.

The chain links TRBV24-1 to TRBJ2-5; a weak D match, TRBD2 (5 bases). The length of the CDR3 is 17 residues. Germline values: CDR1 KGHDR, CDR2 SFDVKD. The germline V and J ends were trimmed by 10 bases and 4 bases, with 27 bases remaining between them. CDR3 nucleotide sequence: TGTGCCACTTGTTCCAGCGGATCAAGACCTCTAGCAGAGACCCAGTACTTC. This gives the protein CATCSSGSRPLAETQYF.

This sequence joins TRBV5-4 and TRBJ2-3; D is unclear. The germline gives CDR1 SGHNT, CDR2 YYREEE (reference sequence). The germline V and J ends were trimmed by 4 bases and 2 bases, with 11 bases remaining between them. The CDR3 runs 14 residues. CDR3 nucleotide sequence: TGTGCCAGCAGCCGTGAGGTTCCCACAGATACGCAGTATTTT. This sequence encodes CASSREVPTDTQYF.

The chain joins TRBV5-5 to TRBJ2-3, with 10 bases that match TRBD2. Germline V gene sequence: CDR1 SGHKS, CDR2 YYEKEE (reference sequence). The CDR3 length is 17 residues. Trimming took 1 base from V and 5 from J; bases not matched to a gene: 10. The CDR3, as DNA: TGTGCCAGCAGCTTGTCTAGCGGGGGACCATTGGGAGATACGCAGTATTTT. As protein: CASSLSSGGPLGDTQYF.

This sequence joins TRBV7-2 and TRBJ2-7; maybe TRBD2 (6 bases). The V gene's germline CDR1 is SGHTA and CDR2 FQGNSA. CDR3 length: 16 amino acids. The V end was cut by 0 bases, the J end by 4 bases, with 16 bases between. As DNA, the CDR3 is TGTGCCAGCAGCTTAGCGCTAAATAGCGGAGGGTACGAGCAGTACTTC. Its protein product is CASSLALNSGGYEQYF.

The chain joins TRBV4-2 to TRBJ1-1; possibly TRBD1 for D (5 bases). CDR1 is LGHNA, CDR2 YNFKEQ, per germline. The V end lost 6 bases, the J end lost 0 bases, and 11 bases lay between the germline ends. This CDR3 region has 14 residues. In DNA form, the CDR3 reads TGTGCCAGCAGTCGTGACAGAATGAACACTGAAGCTTTCTTT. Protein product: CASSRDRMNTEAFF.